What follows is one T cell receptor (beta chain) and its context. This clonotype was recorded many times. Its specific antigen is unknown. No much larger clone is present one base from it, and per-base qualities are unavailable. From a lookup of the germline V gene, CDR1 and CDR2 are MNHEY and SVGAGI. V and J are trimmed by 0 bases and 6 bases, and the gene matches miss 6 bases of the junction. The CDR3 holds 16 amino acids from the cysteine to the phenylalanine. Of all the DNA, just the CDR3 is kept, 48 bases in frame from base 1. These data are taken from a study of T-cell memory formation after mild COVID-19 (dated by TCRdb to the early 2020s). A note on the overall study: TCR sequence clusters from the two donors were largely donor specific. Two young, previously healthy adult volunteers made up the cohort, one male and one female. Longitudinal TCRalpha and TCRbeta repertoire sequencing tracked T-cell clones expanding and contracting after mild COVID-19 in two donors. What the work shows at the level of the full study, not this receptor alone: The study covered only a couple of mild cases, and larger cohorts including severe cases with pre-infection samples were considered necessary. The second-wave clones that peaked on day 37 were not confirmed to be SARS-CoV-2 specific. Some responding clones were detected in pre-infection memory, which suggested that pre-existing cross-reactive memory T cells had joined the SARS-CoV-2 response. Balanced CD4/CD8 phenotypes were observed for clones contracting from day 15 to 85, whereas a bias towards CD4+ was observed for a second wave of clones expanding from day 15 to 37. Contracting CD4+ clones were located mainly in the CM and EM memory subsets, whereas CD8+ clones were found to be enriched in EMRA.

Reads for this sample came from an Illumina NovaSeq 6000. TCRalpha and TCRbeta cDNA libraries were built by 5'RACE with constant-segment primers, adding sample barcodes and unique molecular identifiers. RNA was extracted from every sample with Trizol reagent. Library amplification was performed in two PCR steps, and a second sample barcode and Illumina TruSeq adapters were introduced in the second step. The libraries were sequenced on an Illumina NovaSeq using 2 x 150 bp paired-end reads. Per the original workflow: Reads were demultiplexed and collapsed into UMI-guided consensus sequences with migec v1.2.7. Using mixcr v2.1.11, UMI consensuses were aligned to TRA and TRB V and J templates and then assembled into clonotypes. Expanded or contracted clonotypes were those called significant by both edgeR and NoisET, with noise models trained on biological replicates. edgeR calls used a false discovery rate-adjusted p below 0.01 and a log2 fold-change threshold of 1. PCA with hierarchical clustering of max-normalized trajectories of the 1000 most abundant clonotypes was used as exploratory dynamics analysis. Separately sequenced CD4+ and CD8+ repertoires were used to assign a CD4 or CD8 phenotype to each responding clone. Using fastp at Q25 and MiXCR, TCRdb reprocessed the public reads and kept productive beta chains. Rows are unified per CDR3 protein, each entry keeping the most common DNA and genes. These V and J calls rely on TCRdb rather than the paper's analysis. The sample table records about 320,000 distinct CDR3 sequences; approximately 14% of these occur just once. The ten largest clones represent around 20% of the sample.

PBMCs were isolated by Ficoll-Paque density gradient centrifugation. This sequence originates from a man younger than 30 who had mild COVID-19 (a few samples of this study predate the infection). The sample titles of this study are shuffled in the database, so cell type and time point are left out; the donor was told from shared clones. The rearranged chain carries TRBV6-5 and TRBJ2-3, with TRBD2 matching 10 junction bases. The material sequenced was PBMCs or a T cell subset sorted from them (not recorded which). The CDR3 is CASSYSGSGGADTQYF. At the DNA level, the sequence is TGTGCCAGCAGTTACTCTGGAAGCGGGGGGGCGGATACGCAGTATTTT.